Below, 5 T cell receptor beta chains from the same sample are listed, as sequenced in a study of response to subunit inactivated influenza vaccine. TCRdb reprocessed the RT-PCR reads via MiXCR and lists one record per CDR3 protein. This table holds hundreds of thousands of distinct CDR3 sequences, 13% to 15% found once. This material consisted of PBMCs from blood, taken 14 to 15 days before vaccination. Receptor source: a man aged 45-65 years who received an inactivated influenza vaccine.

This clonotype appeared a few times. The genes are TRBV5-1 and TRBJ1-5; D ambiguous. CDR1 is SGHRS, CDR2 YFSETQ, per germline. The V gene lost 0 bases and the J gene lost 6 bases, with 13 bases spanning the gap. The CDR3 extends over 15 amino acids. CDR3 nucleotide sequence: TGCGCCAGCAGCTTGGTGGGAAGTGCGGGTCAGCCCCAGCATTTT. Translation gives CASSLVGSAGQPQHF.

This clonotype was observed a single time. The rearrangement uses TRBV28 and TRBJ2-7; 7 positions agree with TRBD2. Germline CDR1 is MDHEN and CDR2 is SYDVKM. The CDR3 loop spans 15 amino acids. J gave up 4 bases and V 3 bases, and 9 bases lay outside the gene matches. The CDR3 loop is CASSFGVAGRYEQYF. CDR3 DNA: TGTGCCAGCAGTTTCGGGGTAGCGGGCAGGTACGAGCAGTACTTC.

J is TRBJ2-5 and V is TRBV6-5; no clear D. Germline V CDR1 and CDR2: MNHEY, SVGAGI. The CDR3 is 13 amino acids. V lost 4 bases, J lost 1 base, and 7 bases lay in between. CDR3 nucleotides: TGTGCCAGCAGTTTGCCGGCCCAAGAGACCCAGTACTTC. This encodes CASSLPAQETQYF.

This chain links TRBV7-9 with TRBJ1-2; 9 bases fit TRBD1. The CDR3 loop spans 15 amino acids. V dropped 8 bases and J dropped 4; count of bases not matched to a gene: 11. Germline V gene data show CDR1 as SEHNR and CDR2 as FQNEAQ (reference sequence). CDR3 in amino acids: CASGTYRGRLYGYTF. For the CDR3, the DNA is TGTGCCAGCGGAACTTACAGGGGGCGCCTCTATGGCTACACCTTC.

This clonotype was detected ten times or more. The V and J genes are TRBV5-1 and TRBJ2-5; D ambiguous. V shed 0 bases and J shed 1 base, with 10 bases lying between them. The CDR3 totals 15 residues. From germline, CDR1 is SGHRS and CDR2 YFSETQ. The chain's CDR3 is CASSLGSGTQETQYF. CDR3 coding DNA: TGCGCCAGCAGCTTGGGGTCCGGCACCCAAGAGACCCAGTACTTC. Full variable domain (missing parts from reference TRBV5-1 and TRBJ2-5): KAGVTQTPRYLIKTRGQQVTLSCSPISGHRSVSWYQQTPGQGLQFLFEYFSETQRNKGNFPGRFSGRQFSNSRSEMNVSTLELGDSALYLCASSLGSGTQETQYFGPGTRLLVL.